A single sample is the source of the 28 T cell receptor beta chains below, sequenced in a study of blood T cell repertoires in COVID-19. TCRdb's table, derived via immunoSEQ multiplex PCR, lists solely in-frame clones and lacks some. The table includes 150,000 or so clones, approximately 87% detected once. The specimen was PBMCs or T cells enriched from blood (not recorded which). The receptors were sampled from a woman aged 50 to 65 who had recovered from COVID-19.

The chain combines TRBV9 with TRBJ2-1; D is undetermined. CDR3 length equals 13 residues. The germline gives CDR1 SGDLS, CDR2 YYNGEE. The V end lost 4 bases, the J end lost 6 bases, and 11 bases lay between the germline ends. CDR3 nucleotide sequence: TGTGCCAGCAGCCTCTCGGGTAGCAATGAGCAGTTCTTC. It specifies CASSLSGSNEQFF.

The chain couples TRBV23-1 to TRBJ2-1; D is perhaps TRBD2 (6 bases). TRBV23-1 carries the ORF label, with uncertain function. The CDR3 consists of 20 residues. V shed 2 bases and J shed 0 bases, with 23 bases lying between them. The CDR3 DNA sequence: TGCGCCAGCAGTCAACTCCGGCTTTCAAAACTCGGGGGCTCCTACAATGAGCAGTTCTTC. Its translation: CASSQLRLSKLGGSYNEQFF.

The CDR3 region has the DNA TGTGCCAGCAGCCCCGACAGGGGTGGCTACGAGCAGTACTTC. This codes for CASSPDRGGYEQYF. The chain couples TRBV7-2 to TRBJ2-7; 8 bases fit TRBD1. Germline-derived CDR1 and CDR2 are SGHTA and FQGNSA. CDR3 length: 14 residues. The trim removed 5 bases at V and 3 bases at J, leaving 6 bases unmatched. The variable domain in full, completed from reference TRBV7-2 and TRBJ2-7, reads GAGVSQSPSNKVTEKGKDVELRCDPISGHTALYWYRQSLGQGLEFLIYFQGNSAPDKSGLPSDRFSAERTGGSVSTLTIQRTQQEDSAVYLCASSPDRGGYEQYFGPGTRLTVT.

The chain employs TRBV27 and TRBJ2-7, with 9 bases lining up with TRBD1. CDR3 length: 17 residues. The J segment lost 2 bases and the V segment lost 0 bases, leaving 8 bases of the junction unmatched. Germline V CDR1 and CDR2: MNHEY, SMNVEV (reference sequence). The CDR3 reads CASSLSRPGQGPYEQYF. CDR3 DNA sequence: TGTGCCAGCAGTTTATCTCGGCCGGGACAGGGACCCTACGAGCAGTACTTC.

The V call is TRBV7-2, the J call TRBJ2-7; unclear D gene. Germline V gene sequence: CDR1 SGHTA, CDR2 FQGNSA. This CDR3 is 14 amino acids long. V shed 1 base and J shed 0 bases, with 7 bases lying between them. As DNA, the CDR3 is TGTGCCAGCAGCTTAGGATCAGTCTCCTACGAGCAGTACTTC. The encoded protein is CASSLGSVSYEQYF.

The J gene is TRBJ2-2, the V gene TRBV6-6, with 7 bases fitting TRBD2. Unmatched junction bases numbered 4, after V lost 8 bases and J lost 7 bases. The CDR3 contains 12 residues. The V gene's germline CDR1 is MNHNY and CDR2 SVGAGI (reference sequence). CDR3 in DNA: TGTGCCAGCCGGGGGGATGGCGGGGAGCTGTTTTTT. This translates into CASRGDGGELFF.

This sequence joins TRBV9 and TRBJ1-1; D possibly corresponds to TRBD1 (5 bases). V dropped 0 bases and J dropped 3 bases, with 9 bases sitting between them. CDR3 size: 14 residues. In germline, CDR1 is SGDLS, CDR2 YYNGEE. The CDR3 DNA sequence: TGTGCCAGCAGCGTAGGCAGGGAATACACTGAAGCTTTCTTT. Its translation is CASSVGREYTEAFF.

In its sample, this clone was seen a few times. The chain uses TRBV5-6 and TRBJ2-7, with 8 bases that match TRBD1. The CDR3 is 16 amino acids. Germline loops: CDR1 SGHDT, CDR2 YYEEEE. Trimming cost V 1 base and J 2 bases; bases outside gene matches: 8. CDR3 protein: CASSLPRGRFTYEQYF. The CDR3 DNA follows: TGTGCCAGCAGCTTGCCCAGGGGGCGTTTTACCTACGAGCAGTACTTC.

CDR3 DNA: TGTGCCAGCTCACCACCGGGGCCCATTAGCAATCAGCCCCAGCATTTT. Its protein is CASSPPGPISNQPQHF. This chain connects TRBV18 to TRBJ1-5; possible D gene TRBD1, 5 bases. The V gene's germline CDR1 is KGHSH and CDR2 LQKENI. The length of the CDR3 is 16 residues. Trimming removed 0 bases at V and 0 bases at J, with 9 bases between. Filled out from reference TRBV18 and TRBJ1-5, the complete variable domain reads NAGVMQNPRHLVRRRGQEARLRCSPMKGHSHVYWYRQLPEEGLKFMVYLQKENIIDESGMPKERFSAEFPKEGPSILRIQQVVRGDSAAYFCASSPPGPISNQPQHFGDGTRLSIL.

V gene TRBV7-9 combines with J gene TRBJ1-6; D remains ambiguous. The germline V gene has CDR1 SEHNR and CDR2 FQNEAQ (reference sequence). CDR3 size: 15 residues. The V end lost 5 bases, the J end lost 9 bases, and 17 bases lay between the germline ends. CDR3 sequence (DNA): TGTGCCAGCAGCCTCACTGTCGGAGTTGGTTCACCCCTCCACTTT. Translation gives CASSLTVGVGSPLHF.

The rearrangement uses TRBV18 and TRBJ1-3; D gene uncertain. CDR1 and CDR2 (germline): KGHSH, LQKENI. The CDR3 consists of 14 residues. Trimming left V 6 bases short and J 0 bases short, with 9 bases between. The CDR3 bases are TGTGCCAGCTCTCCCTACGCCTCTGGAAACACCATATATTTT. This gives the protein CASSPYASGNTIYF. Full variable domain (outside the CDR3, taken from reference TRBV18 and TRBJ1-3): NAGVMQNPRHLVRRRGQEARLRCSPMKGHSHVYWYRQLPEEGLKFMVYLQKENIIDESGMPKERFSAEFPKEGPSILRIQQVVRGDSAAYFCASSPYASGNTIYFGEGSWLTVV.

V usage is TRBV7-9 and J usage is TRBJ1-2; D remains ambiguous. CDR3 length: 15 residues. CDR1 SEHNR and CDR2 FQNEAQ come from the germline V gene (reference sequence). V gave up 5 bases and J gave up 7 bases, with 20 bases separating them. The CDR3 here is CASSPTTAGSSGYTF. The CDR3 DNA follows: TGTGCCAGCAGCCCCACAACCGCCGGGAGCTCTGGCTACACCTTC.

With respect to this clone: At one end, the junction sequence differs from germline, possibly due to a read error. The rearrangement joins TRBV11-3 to TRBJ1-4; TRBD1 is a possible D gene (6 bases). This CDR3 region has 16 residues. Germline assignment: CDR1 SGHNT and CDR2 YENEEA. CDR3 bases: TGTCCCAGCAGCCCCGGGGGGGGGCGTTCTAATGAAAAACTGTTTTTT. Its protein product is CPSSPGGGRSNEKLFF.

This sequence joins TRBV6-5 and TRBJ1-2; D possibly corresponds to TRBD1 (6 bases). CDR3 length equals 15 residues. CDR1 and CDR2 from the germline V gene are MNHEY and SVGAGI. The V and J ends lost 2 bases and 4 bases respectively, with 14 bases between them. CDR3 residues: CASSYPAGVFYGYTF. The DNA for the CDR3 is TGTGCCAGCAGTTACCCGGCAGGGGTCTTCTATGGCTACACCTTC.

This chain connects TRBV2 to TRBJ1-1, with D uncertain. This CDR3 region has 13 residues. Germline V gives CDR1 SNHLY, CDR2 FYNNEI. Trimming pared 3 bases from V and 0 bases from J, leaving 5 bases between. The CDR3 loop reads CASSEEMNTEAFF. CDR3 sequence (DNA): TGTGCCAGCAGTGAGGAGATGAACACTGAAGCTTTCTTT.

The rearrangement links TRBV9 to TRBJ2-7; D perhaps matches TRBD2 (6 bases). CDR1 and CDR2 (germline): SGDLS, YYNGEE. V was shortened by 4 bases and J by 6 bases, with 11 bases between the two germline ends. The CDR3 loop spans 12 amino acids. The CDR3 sequence: CASSQISGEQYF. The CDR3 nucleotides read TGTGCCAGCAGCCAAATTAGCGGCGAGCAGTACTTC.

The chain carries TRBV5-6 and TRBJ1-2, with 8 bases that match TRBD1. From germline, CDR1 is SGHDT and CDR2 YYEEEE. With 2 bases clipped from V and 8 bases from J, the junction kept 8 bases outside the gene matches. The CDR3 has 14 residues. CDR3 protein: CASSLRTGPGGYTF. DNA for the CDR3: TGTGCCAGCAGCTTAAGGACAGGGCCGGGCGGCTACACCTTC.

The chain uses TRBV6-1 and TRBJ1-1, with TRBD1 as a possible D gene (5 bases). V gave up 2 bases and J gave up 7 bases, with 17 bases separating them. This CDR3 is built from 15 residues. CDR1 MNHNS and CDR2 SASEGT come from the germline V gene. The DNA of the CDR3 is TGTGCCAGCAGTGAAAGAGAGCAGGGAATGATTGAAGCTTTCTTT. Translated: CASSEREQGMIEAFF.

The chain joins TRBV7-8 to TRBJ2-7, with 7 bases aligning to TRBD1. The CDR3 length is 14 residues. V lost 4 bases and J lost 1; bases outside the gene matches: 4. The germline V gene encodes CDR1 SGHVS and CDR2 FQNEAQ. CDR3 in amino acids: CASSSPTGSYEQYF. The CDR3 DNA sequence: TGTGCCAGCAGCTCCCCGACAGGGTCCTACGAGCAGTACTTC.

The rearrangement links TRBV5-6 to TRBJ1-2; 9 bases are shared with TRBD1. V lost 1 base, J lost 10 bases, and 8 bases stayed unmatched. The CDR3 sequence is 14 residues long. Per the germline V gene, CDR1 is SGHDT and CDR2 is YYEEEE. The CDR3 region has the DNA TGTGCCAGCAGCTTGCGCCGGACAGGGGCAACCTACACCTTC. Protein product: CASSLRRTGATYTF.

This clone showed up just a few times. V gene TRBV6-5 combines with J gene TRBJ2-2, with 9 bases fitting TRBD1. The germline V gene encodes CDR1 MNHEY and CDR2 SVGAGI. CDR3 size: 15 residues. V shed 2 bases and J 6 bases; nucleotides not matched to a gene: 4. The CDR3 DNA reads as TGTGCCAGCAGTTACCGCAGACAGGGGGCCGGGGAGCTGTTTTTT. Protein: CASSYRRQGAGELFF.

This chain connects TRBV5-4 to TRBJ1-1; TRBD1 matches 7 bases. The CDR3 consists of 14 residues. The germline CDR1 and CDR2 sequences are SGHNT and YYREEE (reference sequence). With 5 bases clipped from V and 5 bases from J, the junction kept 9 bases outside the gene matches. As DNA, the CDR3 is TGTGCCAGCAGGGAAAACAGGGGACGGACTGAAGCTTTCTTT. This translates into CASRENRGRTEAFF.

This clone has more than one count but fewer than ten. CDR3 residues: CASSVGQGAAQPQHF. Written as DNA, the CDR3 is TGTGCCAGCAGCGTAGGACAGGGGGCGGCTCAGCCCCAGCATTTT. The J gene is TRBJ1-5, the V gene TRBV9; 10 nucleotides align to TRBD1. J was trimmed by 6 bases and V by 0 bases; bases with no gene match: 3. Germline CDR1 and CDR2: SGDLS and YYNGEE. This CDR3 is 15 amino acids long.

This chain joins TRBV5-1 and TRBJ2-7; D may be TRBD1 (5 bases). Per germline, CDR1 SGHRS and CDR2 YFSETQ. CDR3 size: 13 residues. Trimming removed 1 base at V and 2 bases at J, with 7 bases between. The CDR3 reads CASSLTGTYEQYF. In nucleotides, the CDR3 is TGCGCCAGCAGCTTGACAGGAACCTACGAGCAGTACTTC.

This chain joins TRBV6-5 and TRBJ1-1, with a weak D call TRBD1 (5 bases). This CDR3 region has 15 residues. V was shortened by 2 bases and J by 3 bases, with 13 bases between the two germline ends. Germline CDR1 MNHEY, CDR2 SVGAGI. The chain's CDR3 is CASSYVGGGYTEAFF. CDR3 DNA sequence: TGTGCCAGCAGTTACGTCGGGGGTGGGTACACTGAAGCTTTCTTT.

The chain joins TRBV2 to TRBJ2-3; 10 bases fit TRBD1. Germline-derived CDR1 and CDR2 are SNHLY and FYNNEI. The CDR3 extends over 16 amino acids. V was pared by 4 bases and J by 2 bases, with 6 bases of the junction left unmatched. The CDR3, as DNA: TGTGCCAGCAGTGTCGACAGGGGGCGGGACACAGATACGCAGTATTTT. This sequence encodes CASSVDRGRDTDTQYF. Looking up the rest from reference TRBV2 and TRBJ2-3 gives the full variable domain: EPEVTQTPSHQVTQMGQEVILRCVPISNHLYFYWYRQILGQKVEFLVSFYNNEISEKSEIFDDQFSVERPDGSNFTLKIRSTKLEDSAMYFCASSVDRGRDTDTQYFGPGTRLTVL.

This CDR3 is CASSRLERLSYEQYF. In DNA form, the CDR3 reads TGTGCCAGCAGCCGTCTCGAGCGGCTCTCCTACGAGCAGTACTTC. This rearrangement joins TRBV6-2 or TRBV6-3 to TRBJ2-7; TRBD2 might be the D (5 bases). CDR1 and CDR2 (germline): MNHEY, SVGEGT. V was trimmed by 6 bases and J by 0 bases, leaving 15 bases between them. The CDR3 loop spans 15 amino acids.

The J gene is TRBJ2-2, the V gene TRBV4-3; D is ambiguous. There are 13 residues in the CDR3. V was shortened by 1 base and J by 6 bases, with 6 bases between the two germline ends. Germline CDR1 LGHNA, CDR2 YSLEER. The CDR3 DNA sequence: TGCGCCAGCAGCCAAGCTCTCGCCGGGGAGCTGTTTTTT. It codes for CASSQALAGELFF.